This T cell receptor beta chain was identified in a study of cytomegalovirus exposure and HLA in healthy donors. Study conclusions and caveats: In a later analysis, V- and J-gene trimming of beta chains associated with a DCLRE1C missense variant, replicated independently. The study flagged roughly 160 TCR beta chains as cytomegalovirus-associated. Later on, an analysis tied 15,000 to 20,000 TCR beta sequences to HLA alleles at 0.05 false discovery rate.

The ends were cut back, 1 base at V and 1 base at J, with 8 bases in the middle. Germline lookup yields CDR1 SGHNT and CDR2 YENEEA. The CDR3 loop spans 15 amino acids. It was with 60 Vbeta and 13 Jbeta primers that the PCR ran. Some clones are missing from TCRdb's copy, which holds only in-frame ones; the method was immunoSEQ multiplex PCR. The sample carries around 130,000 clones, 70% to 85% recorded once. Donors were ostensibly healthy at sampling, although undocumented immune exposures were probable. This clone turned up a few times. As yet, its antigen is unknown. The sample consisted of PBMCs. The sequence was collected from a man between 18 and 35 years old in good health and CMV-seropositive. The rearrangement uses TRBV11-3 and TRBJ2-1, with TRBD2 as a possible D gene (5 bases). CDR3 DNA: TGTGCCAGCAGCTTAGCTCGGGGATCCTACAATGAGCAGTTCTTC. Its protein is CASSLARGSYNEQFF.